Below, 29 T cell receptor beta chains from the same sample are listed, as sequenced in a study of cytomegalovirus exposure and HLA in healthy donors. This PCR relied on a set of 60 Vbeta primers and 13 Jbeta primers. Measured with immunoSEQ multiplex PCR; TCRdb has only the in-frame clones, and not every one. This sample carries about 47,000 clones, 72% of them seen once, and the ten largest clones take about 6%. Sequencing was performed on PBMCs. The receptor source for this set is a man aged 25-40 years in good health and CMV-seronegative.

The chain combines TRBV2 with TRBJ2-7; perhaps TRBD1 as D (5 bases). The V and J ends lost 6 bases and 10 bases respectively, with 19 bases between them. The CDR3 has 13 amino acids. Germline V gene data show CDR1 as SNHLY and CDR2 as FYNNEI. CDR3 region: CASRATQGSDQYF. Written as DNA, the CDR3 is TGTGCCAGCAGAGCCACGCAGGGATCGGATCAGTACTTC.

V is TRBV27 and J is TRBJ2-1; 7 positions match TRBD2. This CDR3 has 16 residues. Germline loops: CDR1 MNHEY, CDR2 SMNVEV (reference sequence). Germline trimming cut 4 bases from V and 8 bases from J; bases unmatched to any gene: 14. CDR3 residues: CASSSRSGEGRDEQFF. The CDR3 bases are TGTGCCAGCAGTTCCCGTAGTGGGGAGGGCCGTGATGAGCAGTTCTTC.

The V call is TRBV10-1, the J call TRBJ2-3; D unresolved. V was trimmed by 2 bases and J by 0 bases, leaving 9 bases between them. This CDR3 region has 15 residues. The V gene's germline CDR1 is WNHNN and CDR2 SYGVQD (reference sequence). CDR3 bases: TGCGCCAGCAGTGAGGCTAGTCCGAGCACAGATACGCAGTATTTT. Its protein product is CASSEASPSTDTQYF.

The V call is TRBV18, the J call TRBJ2-5; D uncertain. Germline loops: CDR1 KGHSH, CDR2 LQKENI. Between the trimmed V and J ends, which lost 6 bases and 1 base, there was a span of 6 bases. The CDR3 has 12 amino acids. CDR3 region: CASSPSQETQYF. The CDR3 region has the DNA TGTGCCAGCTCGCCCAGCCAAGAGACCCAGTACTTC.

CDR3 coding DNA: TGTGCCAGCAGCTTAGGAGGACTAGTCACAGATACGCAGTATTTT. Encoded protein: CASSLGGLVTDTQYF. This chain connects TRBV5-6 to TRBJ2-3; 7 nucleotides line up with TRBD2. With 2 bases clipped from V and 2 bases from J, the junction kept 5 bases outside the gene matches. The CDR3 is 15 residues long. From germline, CDR1 is SGHDT and CDR2 YYEEEE.

The gene calls are TRBV19 and TRBJ2-2; D gene uncertain. The germline V gene has CDR1 LNHDA and CDR2 SQIVND (reference sequence). This CDR3 spans 13 amino acids. The V and J ends lost 4 bases and 2 bases respectively, with 5 bases between them. CDR3 sequence (DNA): TGTGCCAGTAGTACATCAAACACCGGGGAGCTGTTTTTT. Translation: CASSTSNTGELFF.

The chain recombines TRBV5-4 with TRBJ2-3; the D is unclear. Germline CDR1 is SGHNT and CDR2 is YYREEE (reference sequence). V was shortened by 0 bases and J by 3 bases, with 14 bases between the two germline ends. CDR3 size: 16 residues. CDR3 nucleotide sequence: TGTGCCAGCAGCTTGGCAGGCACCATTGGGACAGATACGCAGTATTTT. This sequence encodes CASSLAGTIGTDTQYF.

The V call is TRBV6-1, the J call TRBJ2-3, with unresolved D. Germline V gives CDR1 MNHNS, CDR2 SASEGT. The V end was cut by 2 bases, the J end by 1 base, with 19 bases between. The CDR3 consists of 18 residues. The CDR3 loop is CASSETFGRKVGTDTQYF. CDR3 sequence (DNA): TGTGCCAGCAGTGAAACTTTCGGTCGAAAAGTAGGCACAGATACGCAGTATTTT.

The rearrangement uses TRBV9 and TRBJ2-1; unclear D gene. The ends were cut back, 0 bases at V and 14 bases at J, with 15 bases in the middle. The germline V gene encodes CDR1 SGDLS and CDR2 YYNGEE. This CDR3 contains 13 residues. CDR3 sequence: CASSVEERPSEFF. The CDR3 bases are TGTGCCAGCAGCGTAGAGGAGAGGCCAAGCGAGTTCTTC. Drawing the rest from reference TRBV9 and TRBJ2-1, the complete variable domain is DSGVTQTPKHLITATGQRVTLRCSPRSGDLSVYWYQQSLDQGLQFLIQYYNGEERAKGNILERFSAQQFPDLHSELNLSSLELGDSALYFCASSVEERPSEFFGPGTRLTVL.

The sample holds a few counts of this clone. The chain is built from TRBV4-1 and TRBJ1-1; tentatively, D is TRBD1 (5 bases). Germline lookup yields CDR1 MGHRA and CDR2 YSYEKL. The CDR3 has 15 residues. Trimming removed 4 bases at V and 0 bases at J, with 12 bases between. The CDR3 sequence is CASSPSGGMNTEAFF. The CDR3 region has the DNA TGCGCCAGCAGCCCCTCCGGGGGTATGAACACTGAAGCTTTCTTT.

The chain recombines TRBV5-1 with TRBJ2-7; 11 bases match TRBD2. With V trimmed by 7 bases and J by 6 bases, 6 bases remained unmatched. Germline values: CDR1 SGHRS, CDR2 YFSETQ. CDR3 size: 13 residues. This chain's CDR3 is CASQLAGAREQYF. DNA of the CDR3: TGCGCCAGCCAACTAGCGGGAGCTCGCGAGCAGTACTTC.

CDR3: CASSEQGLAGPGELFF. CDR3 in DNA: TGTGCCAGCAGTGAACAGGGTTTGGCAGGACCCGGGGAGCTGTTTTTT. The gene calls are TRBV6-1 and TRBJ2-2, with D perhaps TRBD1 (5 bases). CDR3 length: 16 amino acids. Trimming cost V 2 bases and J 6 bases, with 16 bases left between them. Germline loops: CDR1 MNHNS, CDR2 SASEGT.

This rearrangement joins TRBV5-4 to TRBJ2-7; tentatively, D is TRBD2 (5 bases). This CDR3 spans 13 amino acids. Germline assignment: CDR1 SGHNT and CDR2 YYREEE (reference sequence). V was shortened by 0 bases and J by 2 bases, with 6 bases between the two germline ends. The CDR3 DNA reads TGTGCCAGCAGCTTGGCGGGGACCTACGAGCAGTACTTC. Protein sequence: CASSLAGTYEQYF.

This chain joins TRBV25-1 and TRBJ2-7, with 9 bases identical to TRBD2. Trimming at V came to 8 bases and at J to 9 bases, leaving 8 bases not matched to a gene. CDR3 length: 12 residues. Germline V gene data show CDR1 as MGHDK and CDR2 as SYGVNS. The DNA of the CDR3 is TGTGCCAGCTCCGGGACTAGCACCGTGCAGTACTTC. It specifies CASSGTSTVQYF.

This CDR3 reads CASSYGDLTYEQYF. The CDR3 region has the DNA TGTGCCAGCAGTTACGGGGACTTGACCTACGAGCAGTACTTC. The rearrangement links TRBV6-5 to TRBJ2-7; a weak D match, TRBD2 (6 bases). This CDR3 is 14 amino acids long. CDR1 is MNHEY and CDR2 is SVGAGI in the germline V gene. Trimming cost V 2 bases and J 2 bases, with 10 bases left between them.

This rearrangement joins TRBV6-5 to TRBJ2-2; no reliable D call. The germline V gene has CDR1 MNHEY and CDR2 SVGAGI. This CDR3 has 14 amino acids. The V and J ends lost 6 bases and 0 bases respectively, with 8 bases between them. CDR3 in DNA: TGTGCCAGCAGAAGCCAAGCGAACACCGGGGAGCTGTTTTTT. It yields the protein CASRSQANTGELFF.

CDR3 DNA: TGTGCCAGCAGTACATCTAGCACAGATACGCAGTATTTT. This gives the protein CASSTSSTDTQYF. The J gene is TRBJ2-3, the V gene TRBV5-4; D not resolved. The CDR3 contains 13 residues. Looked up from germline, CDR1 is SGHNT and CDR2 is YYREEE (reference sequence). Trimming removed 5 bases at V and 0 bases at J, with 7 bases between.

This clone is labeled medium-sized. The chain uses TRBV12-2 and TRBJ2-7; TRBD2 is the table's D call and was not checked against the DNA. TRBV12-2 is recorded as a pseudogene. CDR3 size: 17 residues. CDR3 amino acids: CASRSGLAGNSSYEQYF. The DNA of the CDR3 is TGTGCAAGTCGCTCGGGACTAGCGGGAAATAGCTCCTACGAGCAGTACTTC.

Comments on this clone: Other nucleotide sequences from this sample produce the same CDR3. This rearrangement joins TRBV5-1 to TRBJ2-7; D not resolved. V dropped 0 bases and J dropped 0 bases, with 7 bases sitting between them. Germline loops: CDR1 SGHRS, CDR2 YFSETQ. This CDR3 has 14 amino acids. For the CDR3, the DNA is TGCGCCAGCAGCTTGGTCGGCGGCTCCTACGAGCAGTACTTC. Protein sequence: CASSLVGGSYEQYF.

The V gene is TRBV7-9, the J gene TRBJ1-4; D unclear. Per the germline V gene, CDR1 is SEHNR and CDR2 is FQNEAQ (reference sequence). CDR3 length: 16 amino acids. V gave up 1 base and J gave up 0 bases, with 9 bases separating them. CDR3 sequence reads: CASSLVFPTTNEKLFF. The CDR3 bases are TGTGCCAGCAGCTTAGTTTTTCCCACAACTAATGAAAAACTGTTTTTT.

The chain joins TRBV7-9 to TRBJ1-1; D call uncertain. With 1 base removed from V and 0 bases from J, the gap between germline ends came to 12 bases. The germline V gene encodes CDR1 SEHNR and CDR2 FQNEAQ (reference sequence). The CDR3 extends over 16 amino acids. CDR3 nucleotides: TGTGCCAGCAGCTTAGGTCGGGGAGGCATGAACACTGAAGCTTTCTTT. Its translation: CASSLGRGGMNTEAFF.

The rearrangement joins TRBV19 to TRBJ2-5, with 8 bases lining up with TRBD2. After removal of 3 bases from V and 5 bases from J, the junction contained 8 bases not matched to a gene. This CDR3 region has 15 residues. CDR1 and CDR2 from the germline V gene are LNHDA and SQIVND (reference sequence). DNA of the CDR3: TGTGCCAGTAGTATTCAAGCGGGAGTACAGGAGACCCAGTACTTC. Translated, it gives CASSIQAGVQETQYF.

The table lists this clone with a count of one. The same CDR3 can be traced to other DNA sequences in this sample. The chain employs TRBV5-1 and TRBJ1-1; 9 bases are shared with TRBD1. Germline-derived CDR1 and CDR2 are SGHRS and YFSETQ. The CDR3 runs 16 residues. V shed 5 bases and J 5 bases; nucleotides not matched to a gene: 13. The CDR3 DNA reads as TGCGCCAGCAGGCAAACAGGGGGCATGGGTGGTACTGAAGCTTTCTTT. Translated, it gives CASRQTGGMGGTEAFF.

This clone was detected a few times. V gene TRBV9 combines with J gene TRBJ2-1; 7 bases map to TRBD2. Germline CDR1 SGDLS, CDR2 YYNGEE. The CDR3 runs to 16 residues. The J segment lost 4 bases and the V segment lost 0 bases, leaving 7 bases of the junction unmatched. CDR3 nucleotide sequence: TGTGCCAGCAGCGTAGATGGAGCGGGAATGTACAATGAGCAGTTCTTC. This translates into CASSVDGAGMYNEQFF.

The chain links TRBV19 to TRBJ2-3, with 9 bases that match TRBD2. The J segment lost 3 bases and the V segment lost 3 bases, leaving 13 bases of the junction unmatched. The CDR3 loop spans 18 amino acids. Germline assignment: CDR1 LNHDA and CDR2 SQIVND (reference sequence). The DNA for the CDR3 is TGTGCCAGTAGTATTGAGGGACCAGCGGGAGGTGGGACAGATACGCAGTATTTT. Translation: CASSIEGPAGGGTDTQYF.

This chain uses TRBV14 with TRBJ2-3, with TRBD2 identical over 8 bases. The length of the CDR3 is 14 residues. V dropped 4 bases and J dropped 4; count of bases not matched to a gene: 4. CDR1 is SGHDN and CDR2 is FVKESK in the germline V gene. The DNA of the CDR3 is TGTGCCAGCAGCCCCACGACTAGCGCAGATACGCAGTATTTT. Translated: CASSPTTSADTQYF.

The rearrangement uses TRBV5-1 and TRBJ1-1; 8 bases are a match to TRBD1. The junction had 6 bases not matched to a gene; V was cut back by 4 bases and J by 4 bases. The CDR3 sequence is 14 residues long. CDR1 is SGHRS and CDR2 is YFSETQ in the germline V gene. CDR3 loop: CASSQDRVGTEAFF. In DNA, the CDR3 is TGCGCCAGCAGCCAGGACAGGGTCGGCACTGAAGCTTTCTTT.

This clone turned up a few times. The V and J genes are TRBV6-1 and TRBJ1-1; D remains ambiguous. The CDR3 extends over 13 amino acids. Trimming cost V 5 bases and J 4 bases, with 11 bases left between them. The germline gives CDR1 MNHNS, CDR2 SASEGT. As DNA, the CDR3 is TGTGCCAGCAGTACAGTATTCGGCACTGAAGCTTTCTTT. Protein: CASSTVFGTEAFF.

V and J are TRBV7-8 and TRBJ1-2, with 8 bases that match TRBD1. The ends lost 5 bases at V and 0 bases at J; junction bases unmatched: 11. This CDR3 has 17 residues. The germline CDR1 and CDR2 sequences are SGHVS and FQNEAQ. DNA of the CDR3: TGTGCCAGCAGCCCCCGGGACAGGCGAATTACTAACTATGGCTACACCTTC. Translating it yields CASSPRDRRITNYGYTF.